Presented here are 21 T cell receptor beta chains from one specimen sequenced in a study of Graves' ophthalmopathy and Graves' hyperthyroidism. Amplification targeted the TCR beta CDR3 regions, with RNA transcripts as the source material. In the first round, RT-PCR was carried out with HTBI primers, and a multiplex PCR formed the second round. MiXCR was run by TCRdb on the multiplex PCR reads, yielding one entry per CDR3 protein. The sample lists 350,000 or so distinct CDR3 sequences, about a sixth occurring once. Material: peripheral blood. The receptors originated from an adult man with Graves' ophthalmopathy.

This clonotype has at least ten counts. The chain carries TRBV9 and TRBJ1-1; TRBD1 matches at 7 bases. Germline V gene data show CDR1 as SGDLS and CDR2 as YYNGEE. This CDR3 has 17 residues. V lost 0 bases, J lost 3 bases, and 11 bases stayed unmatched. CDR3 protein: CASSVAVQGPGDTEAFF. CDR3 sequence (DNA): TGTGCCAGCAGCGTAGCGGTACAGGGGCCCGGGGACACTGAAGCTTTCTTT. The variable domain in full, with the rest retrieved from reference TRBV9 and TRBJ1-1, is DSGVTQTPKHLITATGQRVTLRCSPRSGDLSVYWYQQSLDQGLQFLIQYYNGEERAKGNILERFSAQQFPDLHSELNLSSLELGDSALYFCASSVAVQGPGDTEAFFGQGTRLTVV.

This clonotype was picked up a small number of times. An end of the junction does not agree with germline; a read error may underlie this. The chain employs TRBV12-3 or TRBV12-4 and TRBJ1-2, with no clear D. The CDR3 covers 11 residues. CDR3 amino acids: CAISSTGGYIF. The CDR3 DNA follows: TGTGCCATCAGCTCAACGGGTGGCTACATCTTC.

The sample holds many counts of this clonotype. The J gene is TRBJ2-7, the V gene TRBV7-3; D remains unclear. CDR3 length: 8 residues. Germline lookup yields CDR1 SGHTA and CDR2 FQGTGA. DNA of the CDR3: TGTGGAACCTACGAGCAGTACTTC. This translates into CGTYEQYF. Drawing the rest from reference TRBV7-3 and TRBJ2-7, the complete variable domain is GAGVSQTPSNKVTEKGKYVELRCDPISGHTALYWYRQSLGQGPEFLIYFQGTGAADDSGLPNDRFFAVRPEGSVSTLKIQRTERGDSAVYLCGTYEQYFGPGTRLTVT.

This clonotype was counted at least ten times. V usage is TRBV7-8 and J usage is TRBJ2-4; 7 bases are a match to TRBD1. Trimming cost V 1 base and J 7 bases; bases outside gene matches: 7. Germline V CDR1 and CDR2: SGHVS, FQNEAQ. The CDR3 has 15 residues. The CDR3 loop is CASSLGRGMGNIQYF. The CDR3 DNA reads TGTGCCAGCAGCTTAGGCAGGGGGATGGGGAACATTCAGTACTTC.

This clonotype was seen ten or more times. CDR3 amino acids: CAWTKGETQYF. The CDR3 coding sequence is TGTGCCTGGACCAAAGGCGAGACCCAGTACTTC. The chain is built from TRBV30 and TRBJ2-5; D unclear. Trimming took off 4 bases at V and 5 bases at J, with 8 bases between the two ends. CDR1 is GTSNPN and CDR2 is SVGIG in the germline V gene (reference sequence). The CDR3 covers 11 residues.

Note on this clonotype: At one boundary the junction diverges from the germline segment, which might be a read error. The gene calls are TRBV7-2 and TRBJ1-1; tentative D call: TRBD1 (5 bases). This CDR3 is built from 14 residues. Germline lookup yields CDR1 SGHTA and CDR2 FQGNSA. CDR3 residues: CASTYGGMNTEAYF. The CDR3 DNA follows: TGTGCCAGCACCTACGGGGGGATGAACACTGAAGCTTACTTT.

The sample holds many counts of this clonotype. The rearrangement uses TRBV2 and TRBJ2-7; the match to TRBD2 covers 7 bases. The CDR3 spans 15 residues. V lost 10 bases to trimming and J lost 0 bases; unmatched junction nucleotides: 12. The germline V gene has CDR1 SNHLY and CDR2 FYNNEI. CDR3 region: CATRKQRDPSYEQYF. In DNA form, the CDR3 reads TGTGCCACCAGAAAGCAGCGGGACCCCTCCTACGAGCAGTACTTC.

This clonotype was observed many times. J is TRBJ2-7 and V is TRBV11-2; D not resolved. The CDR3 sequence is 14 residues long. Germline V gene sequence: CDR1 SGHAT, CDR2 FQNNGV. Trimming took off 5 bases at V and 6 bases at J, with 17 bases between the two ends. The DNA of the CDR3 is TGTGCCAGCAGCCCCCATTGGTCCCCCGGCGAGCAGTACTTC. It translates to CASSPHWSPGEQYF.

This clonotype was recorded many times. The chain recombines TRBV29-1 with TRBJ1-2; no firm D call. CDR1 is SQVTM and CDR2 is ANQGSEA in the germline V gene. V lost 4 bases, J lost 2 bases, and 23 bases lay in between. The CDR3 consists of 17 residues. The CDR3 nucleotides read TGCAGCGTTGTTCAGTTTTTGAGTGACGTCTACAACTATGGCTACACCTTC. It is translated as CSVVQFLSDVYNYGYTF.

There are many counts of this clonotype. The chain combines TRBV30 with TRBJ1-1; weak D call: TRBD1 (6 bases). Germline V gene sequence: CDR1 GTSNPN, CDR2 SVGIG (reference sequence). The V and J ends lost 2 bases and 5 bases respectively, with 18 bases between them. CDR3 length: 15 amino acids. The CDR3 is CAWSRFAGQGTEAFF. In nucleotides, the CDR3 is TGTGCCTGGAGTCGTTTCGCGGGGCAGGGGACTGAAGCTTTCTTT.

On this clonotype: A much larger clone differs from this one at a single base, so this may be a read error. This CDR3 reads CASRPSVEETQYF. CDR3 DNA sequence: TGTGCCAGCAGGCCTAGCGTAGAAGAGACCCAGTACTTC. This sequence joins TRBV12-3 or TRBV12-4 and TRBJ2-5; a weak D match, TRBD2 (6 bases). The CDR3 has 13 residues. V was clipped by 6 bases and J by 3 bases, with 11 bases between them.

This clonotype has at least ten counts. The chain carries TRBV7-8 and TRBJ1-2; 7 bases are shared with TRBD1. Germline values: CDR1 SGHVS, CDR2 FQNEAQ. The CDR3 contains 13 residues. With V trimmed by 1 base and J by 7 bases, 3 bases remained unmatched. CDR3 in amino acids: CASSLEGTAGYTF. CDR3 nucleotide sequence: TGTGCCAGCAGCTTAGAAGGGACAGCTGGCTACACCTTC.

This clonotype was counted many times. The junction and the germline gene differ at one end; a read error may be behind it. V usage is TRBV20-1 and J usage is TRBJ1-5, with D perhaps matching TRBD1 (5 bases). Germline loops: CDR1 DFQATT, CDR2 SNEGSKA (reference sequence). The CDR3 spans 15 residues. The CDR3 here is CSARAQGRDWQPQHF. The DNA for the CDR3 is TGCAGCGCTAGAGCCCAAGGCAGGGATTGGCAGCCCCAGCATTTT.

Ten or more counts support this clonotype. This chain joins TRBV5-1 and TRBJ2-7, with TRBD1 identical over 8 bases. The CDR3 sequence is 14 residues long. Germline CDR1 SGHRS, CDR2 YFSETQ. Unmatched junction bases numbered 12, after V lost 4 bases and J lost 9 bases. Here the CDR3 DNA reads TGCGCCAGCAGCCTCGGACAGGGAAGGGACTCGCAGTACTTC. This codes for CASSLGQGRDSQYF.

This clonotype was recorded at least ten times. This rearrangement joins TRBV7-2 to TRBJ2-2, with 8 bases matching TRBD2. V dropped 7 bases and J dropped 5; count of bases not matched to a gene: 6. The CDR3 is made up of 14 amino acids. Germline V gene lookup returns CDR1 SGHTA and CDR2 FQGNSA. The CDR3 loop reads CASTAGGQTGELFF. The CDR3, as DNA: TGTGCCAGCACGGCGGGGGGCCAGACCGGGGAGCTGTTTTTT.

This chain links TRBV11-2 with TRBJ1-6; 7 nucleotides line up with TRBD1. Trimming cost V 7 bases and J 7 bases; bases outside gene matches: 13. The V gene's germline CDR1 is SGHAT and CDR2 FQNNGV. This CDR3 is 16 amino acids long. The CDR3 coding sequence is TGTGCCAGCAACACACAGGGGTTGAGGGTAAATTCACCCCTCCACTTT. This codes for CASNTQGLRVNSPLHF.

There are many counts of this clonotype. The chain is built from TRBV6-1 and TRBJ1-5; 9 bases align to TRBD1. Germline-derived CDR1 and CDR2 are MNHNS and SASEGT. J gave up 0 bases and V 4 bases, and 4 bases lay outside the gene matches. The CDR3 is 16 residues long. CDR3 DNA sequence: TGTGCCAGCAGTGGAAGACAGGGGGTTAGCAATCAGCCCCAGCATTTT. It is translated as CASSGRQGVSNQPQHF.

A word on this clonotype: Possible read error: a much larger clone is one base away. The chain has TRBV12-3 or TRBV12-4 and TRBJ1-3; maybe TRBD1 (6 bases). The V and J ends lost 6 bases and 2 bases respectively, with 11 bases between them. The CDR3 loop spans 14 amino acids. As DNA, the CDR3 is TGTGCCAGCAGAAAAGGACAGCCTGGAAACACCATATATTTT. Translated, it gives CASRKGQPGNTIYF.

Many counts were recorded for this clonotype. The chain links TRBV9 to TRBJ1-1; no clear D. The V end lost 1 base, the J end lost 2 bases, and 9 bases lay between the germline ends. This CDR3 has 14 amino acids. In germline, CDR1 is SGDLS, CDR2 YYNGEE. CDR3 nucleotides: TGTGCCAGCAGCGTAAGTCCGTTTAACACTGAAGCTTTCTTT. This translates into CASSVSPFNTEAFF. Drawing the rest from reference TRBV9 and TRBJ1-1, the complete variable domain is DSGVTQTPKHLITATGQRVTLRCSPRSGDLSVYWYQQSLDQGLQFLIQYYNGEERAKGNILERFSAQQFPDLHSELNLSSLELGDSALYFCASSVSPFNTEAFFGQGTRLTVV.

This clonotype was recorded many times. The CDR3 coding sequence is TGTGCCAGCAGCTTAGCGGGACAGGGTGACGAGCAGTACTTC. Translating it yields CASSLAGQGDEQYF. The V call is TRBV7-2, the J call TRBJ2-7; 9 bases map to TRBD1. V dropped 0 bases and J dropped 5; count of bases not matched to a gene: 2. The CDR3 has 14 residues. Per the germline V gene, CDR1 is SGHTA and CDR2 is FQGNSA. Combining the CDR3 with reference TRBV7-2 and TRBJ2-7 gives the whole variable domain GAGVSQSPSNKVTEKGKDVELRCDPISGHTALYWYRQSLGQGLEFLIYFQGNSAPDKSGLPSDRFSAERTGGSVSTLTIQRTQQEDSAVYLCASSLAGQGDEQYFGPGTRLTVT.

This clonotype came up many times. The genes are TRBV7-2 and TRBJ2-2; perhaps D is TRBD1 or TRBD2 (5 bases each). Germline V gives CDR1 SGHTA, CDR2 FQGNSA. The CDR3 has 16 residues. V was shortened by 5 bases and J by 6 bases, with 19 bases between the two germline ends. CDR3 region: CASSPLPGPLAGELFF. The CDR3 nucleotides read TGTGCCAGCAGCCCATTACCGGGACCCTTAGCCGGGGAGCTGTTTTTT. Drawing the rest from reference TRBV7-2 and TRBJ2-2, the complete variable domain is GAGVSQSPSNKVTEKGKDVELRCDPISGHTALYWYRQSLGQGLEFLIYFQGNSAPDKSGLPSDRFSAERTGGSVSTLTIQRTQQEDSAVYLCASSPLPGPLAGELFFGEGSRLTVL.